Reported below is one T cell receptor (beta chain). This specimen comes from a study of CD8+CD57+ T cells in acquired aplastic anemia. Investigators profiled TCR beta VDJ and CDR3 from genomic DNA template. Via MiXCR, TCRdb re-called the reads, giving one row per CDR3 protein. The sample has about 180,000 distinct CDR3 sequences, approximately 45% seen once. The sequence was obtained from a human donor in good health. Sample: sorted CD4+, CD8+, or CD8+CD57+ T cells (not recorded which) from PBMCs.

The DNA for the CDR3 is TGCGCCAGCAGCACCCCTTCCCCCCGACTAGCGGGGGGGTACAATGAGCAGTTCTTC. Translating gives CASSTPSPRLAGGYNEQFF. This chain joins TRBV5-1 and TRBJ2-1; 14 bases are a match to TRBD2. V lost 4 bases to trimming and J lost 4 bases; unmatched junction nucleotides: 13. CDR3 length: 19 amino acids. The V gene's germline CDR1 is SGHRS and CDR2 YFSETQ.